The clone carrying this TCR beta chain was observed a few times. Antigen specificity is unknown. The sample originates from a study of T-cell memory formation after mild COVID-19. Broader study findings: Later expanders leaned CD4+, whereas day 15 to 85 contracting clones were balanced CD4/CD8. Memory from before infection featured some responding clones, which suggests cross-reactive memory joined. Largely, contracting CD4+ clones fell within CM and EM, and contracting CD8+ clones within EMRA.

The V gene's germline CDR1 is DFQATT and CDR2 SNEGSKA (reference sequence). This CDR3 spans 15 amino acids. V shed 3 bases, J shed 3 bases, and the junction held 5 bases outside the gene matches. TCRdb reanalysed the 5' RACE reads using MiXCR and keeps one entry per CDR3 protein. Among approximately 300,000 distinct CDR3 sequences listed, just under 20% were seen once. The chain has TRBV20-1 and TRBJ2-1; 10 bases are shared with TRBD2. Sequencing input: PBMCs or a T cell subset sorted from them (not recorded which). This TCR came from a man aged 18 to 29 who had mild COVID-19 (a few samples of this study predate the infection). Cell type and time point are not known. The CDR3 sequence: CSARELAGVYNEQFF. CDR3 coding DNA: TGCAGTGCTAGGGAGCTAGCGGGGGTCTACAATGAGCAGTTCTTC.